The T cell receptor (beta chain) described here comes from a study of shared clonotypes between healthy human individuals. In the study overall: Contributing individuals were a couple of females and a few males aged 18 to 49. Study-level findings and limits: Sharing across four donors was highest in naive CD4 (around 5%) and lowest in memory CD8 (roughly 0.4%). Rarefaction showed that sequencing of sorted subsets was incomplete (despite large depth).

To note about this clone: Its antigen remains unidentified.

The study ran the assay at deep level. Assay: immunoSEQ multiplex PCR; the TCRdb copy retains only in-frame clones and omits some. The sample contains roughly 2.2 million clones, just over 90% of which appear only once. The source is a man younger than 30 in good health. Some clones in this sample may be carry-over from other donors' samples. The sample was naive CD4+ T cells from PBMCs. Described subset: CD45RA+ positively selected.

The CDR3 nucleotides are TGTGCCAGCAGCCACCCCCCTGCGGGGAGAAACACCGGGGAGCTGTTTTTT. It codes for CASSHPPAGRNTGELFF. V usage is TRBV7-2 and J usage is TRBJ2-2; possible D gene TRBD2, 6 bases. The V gene's germline CDR1 is SGHTA and CDR2 FQGNSA. Trimming cost V 5 bases and J 2 bases, with 18 bases left between them. This CDR3 has 17 residues.